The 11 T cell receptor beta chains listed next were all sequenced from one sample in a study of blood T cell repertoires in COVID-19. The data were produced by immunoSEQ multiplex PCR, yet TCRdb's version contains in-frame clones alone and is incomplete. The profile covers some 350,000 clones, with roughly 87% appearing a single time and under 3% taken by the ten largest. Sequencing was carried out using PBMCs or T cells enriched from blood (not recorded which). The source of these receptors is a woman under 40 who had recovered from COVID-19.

CDR3 protein: CASSLDPGTQAGFIYGYTF. CDR3 bases: TGTGCCAGCAGCTTGGATCCGGGAACACAAGCGGGTTTCATCTATGGCTACACCTTC. The chain employs TRBV5-4 and TRBJ1-2, with no clear D. This CDR3 region has 19 residues. Germline loops: CDR1 SGHNT, CDR2 YYREEE (reference sequence). The V end lost 0 bases, the J end lost 4 bases, and 25 bases lay between the germline ends.

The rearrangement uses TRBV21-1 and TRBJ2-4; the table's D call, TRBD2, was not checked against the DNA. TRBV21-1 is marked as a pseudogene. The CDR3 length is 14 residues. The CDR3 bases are TGTGCCAGCAGCAACGGGGTAGCCAAAAACATTCAGTACTTC. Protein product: CASSNGVAKNIQYF.

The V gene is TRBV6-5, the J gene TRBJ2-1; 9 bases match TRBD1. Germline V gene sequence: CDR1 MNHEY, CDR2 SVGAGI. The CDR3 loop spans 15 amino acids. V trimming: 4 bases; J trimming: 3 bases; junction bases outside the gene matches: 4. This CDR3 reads CASSLQGAVYNEQFF. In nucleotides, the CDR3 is TGTGCCAGCAGTTTACAGGGGGCTGTCTACAATGAGCAGTTCTTC.

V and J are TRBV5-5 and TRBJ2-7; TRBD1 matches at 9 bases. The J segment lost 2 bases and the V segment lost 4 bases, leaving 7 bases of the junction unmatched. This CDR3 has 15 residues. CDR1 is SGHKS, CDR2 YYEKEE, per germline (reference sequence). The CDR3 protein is CASSPGTGLAYEQYF. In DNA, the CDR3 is TGTGCCAGCAGCCCCGGGACAGGGCTCGCCTACGAGCAGTACTTC.

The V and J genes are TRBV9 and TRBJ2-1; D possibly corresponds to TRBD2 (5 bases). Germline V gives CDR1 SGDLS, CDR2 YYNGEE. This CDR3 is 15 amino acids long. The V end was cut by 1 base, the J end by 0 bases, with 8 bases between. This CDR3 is CASSVFRGSYNEQFF. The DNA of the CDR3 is TGTGCCAGCAGCGTATTTCGGGGCTCCTACAATGAGCAGTTCTTC.

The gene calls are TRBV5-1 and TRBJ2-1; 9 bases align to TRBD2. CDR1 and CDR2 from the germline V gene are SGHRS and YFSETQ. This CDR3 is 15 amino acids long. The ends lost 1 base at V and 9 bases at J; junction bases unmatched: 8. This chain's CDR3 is CASSLTPLAGIEQFF. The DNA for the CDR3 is TGCGCCAGCAGCTTGACCCCCCTAGCGGGGATTGAGCAGTTCTTC.

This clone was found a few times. The CDR3 nucleotides are TGTGCCAGCCGACTCGATAGCTCCTACAATGAGCAGTTCTTC. Translating gives CASRLDSSYNEQFF. The rearrangement links TRBV7-9 to TRBJ2-1; D gene ambiguous. CDR3 length equals 14 residues. V lost 8 bases, J lost 0 bases, and 11 bases lay in between. Germline assignment: CDR1 SEHNR and CDR2 FQNEAQ (reference sequence). The entire variable domain, with the rest obtained from reference TRBV7-9 and TRBJ2-1, is as follows: DTGVSQNPRHKITKRGQNVTFRCDPISEHNRLYWYRQTLGQGPEFLTYFQNEAQLEKSRLLSDRFSAERPKGSFSTLEIQRTEQGDSAMYLCASRLDSSYNEQFFGPGTRLTVL.

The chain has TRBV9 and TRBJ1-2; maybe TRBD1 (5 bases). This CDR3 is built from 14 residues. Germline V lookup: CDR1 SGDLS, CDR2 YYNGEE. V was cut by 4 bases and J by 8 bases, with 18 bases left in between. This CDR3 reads CASSREDTGGGYTF. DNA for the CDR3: TGTGCCAGCAGCCGTGAAGATACAGGAGGGGGCTACACCTTC.

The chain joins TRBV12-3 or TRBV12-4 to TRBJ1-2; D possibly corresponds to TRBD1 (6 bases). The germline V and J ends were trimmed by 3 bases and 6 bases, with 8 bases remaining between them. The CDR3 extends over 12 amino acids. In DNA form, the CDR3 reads TGTGCCAGCAGTTTTAACAGGGATGGCTACACCTTC. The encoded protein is CASSFNRDGYTF.

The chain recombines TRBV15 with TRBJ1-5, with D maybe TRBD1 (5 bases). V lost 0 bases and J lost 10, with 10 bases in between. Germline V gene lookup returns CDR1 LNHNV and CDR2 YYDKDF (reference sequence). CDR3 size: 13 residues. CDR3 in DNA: TGTGCCACCAGCAGAGAAGGGAGGGGCCCCCAGCATTTT. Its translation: CATSREGRGPQHF.

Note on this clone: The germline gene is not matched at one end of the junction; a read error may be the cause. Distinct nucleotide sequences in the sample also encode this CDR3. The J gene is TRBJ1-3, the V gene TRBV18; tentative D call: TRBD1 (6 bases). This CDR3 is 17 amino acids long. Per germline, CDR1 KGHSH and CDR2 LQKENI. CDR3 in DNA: TGTGCCAGCTCTCCACAGACTGGGACAATCTCTGGAAACACCATATATTTT. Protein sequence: CASSPQTGTISGNTIYF.